This T cell receptor (beta chain) was captured in a study of cytomegalovirus exposure and HLA in healthy donors. Findings of the study overall: Some V segments (TRBV6-2 and TRBV6-3 among them) were excluded as indistinguishable. The study designated about 180 TCR beta chains cytomegalovirus-associated. Researchers reported in a later analysis that a missense DCLRE1C variant was tied to TCR beta V- and J-gene trimming. Reports indicated that the classifier achieved high specificity and sensitivity in diagnosing cytomegalovirus status.

About this clone: Its antigen is currently unknown. The sample has other DNA sequences that encode this CDR3 too.

The PCR used 60 Vbeta and 13 Jbeta primers. Sequencing used immunoSEQ multiplex PCR; TCRdb keeps in-frame clones, though not all of them. The sample has under 250,000 clones; roughly 80% are singletons. The germline CDR1 and CDR2 sequences are SGHDT and YYEEEE. CDR3 size: 15 residues. V was clipped by 0 bases and J by 6 bases; unmatched bases: 6. The genes are TRBV5-6 and TRBJ2-3; 8 positions agree with TRBD2. This sequence originates from a man aged 35 to 55 in good health and CMV-seropositive. Sequenced input: PBMCs. This chain's CDR3 is CASSLGSGRSDTQYF. CDR3 nucleotide sequence: TGTGCCAGCAGCTTGGGGAGCGGGAGATCTGATACGCAGTATTTT.